This TCR beta chain was captured in a study of early T cells in non-severe SARS-CoV-2 infection. Researchers attached unique molecular identifiers to individual cDNA molecules. One entry per CDR3 protein, called by TCRdb with MiXCR from the 5' RACE reads. The profile shows around 70,000 distinct CDR3 sequences, 12% of them singletons. The sample holds a few counts of this clonotype. There are 13 residues in the CDR3. V lost 5 bases to trimming and J lost 6 bases, with 14 bases between them. Germline loops: CDR1 KGHSH, CDR2 LQKENI. The rearrangement links TRBV18 to TRBJ2-7; D possibly matches TRBD1 or TRBD2 (5 bases each). The sample consisted of whole blood. This clonotype was obtained from an adult who was a healthcare worker with PCR-confirmed SARS-CoV-2 infection or an uninfected control (not recorded which). This chain's CDR3 is CASSSLERGEQYF. The CDR3 region has the DNA TGTGCCAGCTCAAGTCTTGAGAGGGGCGAGCAGTACTTC.